A single sample gave rise to the 25 T cell receptor beta chains below, sequenced in a study of a mutant IDH1 vaccine in newly diagnosed glioma. Time point described: week 5, during vaccination. All doses held 300 ug of mutant IDH1 20-mer peptide, with topical imiquimod. These TCRs' antigens remain unknown. Some clones are missing from TCRdb's copy, which holds only in-frame ones; the method was immunoSEQ multiplex PCR. The sample carries 35,000 to 45,000 clones, roughly 90% recorded once. Specimen: PBMCs, collected from a glioma patient whose treatment included an IDH1 peptide vaccine. These receptors all stem from a man aged 45-65 years with glioma.

This chain uses TRBV6-5 with TRBJ2-7; the D is unclear. V lost 0 bases, J lost 3 bases, and 12 bases lay in between. This CDR3 is built from 15 residues. From germline, CDR1 is MNHEY and CDR2 SVGAGI. The CDR3 DNA sequence: TGTGCCAGCAGTTACTCCTCGGGCTCAGGCTACGAGCAGTACTTC. Protein sequence: CASSYSSGSGYEQYF.

The V gene is TRBV19, the J gene TRBJ1-5; D remains ambiguous. V lost 4 bases, J lost 3 bases, and 7 bases lay in between. Germline V CDR1 and CDR2: LNHDA, SQIVND (reference sequence). The CDR3 totals 13 residues. The CDR3 DNA reads TGTGCCAGTAGTACGCGTTTCAATCAGCCCCAGCATTTT. Its protein is CASSTRFNQPQHF.

V usage is TRBV2 and J usage is TRBJ2-1; 8 bases agree with TRBD2. Germline CDR1 and CDR2: SNHLY and FYNNEI. This CDR3 has 14 amino acids. V shed 7 bases and J 3 bases; nucleotides not matched to a gene: 5. The CDR3 DNA follows: TGTGCCAGCACCTTAGCGGGGTTCTACAATGAGCAGTTCTTC. It translates to CASTLAGFYNEQFF.

The V call is TRBV29-1, the J call TRBJ1-3, with 7 nucleotides matching TRBD1. The V segment lost 7 bases and the J segment 0 bases; nucleotides outside the gene matches: 9. Per the germline V gene, CDR1 is SQVTM and CDR2 is ANQGSEA. The CDR3 contains 15 residues. DNA for the CDR3: TGCAGCGCTACACAGGGGTTTGCCTCTGGAAACACCATATATTTT. Amino acid sequence: CSATQGFASGNTIYF.

V is TRBV7-9 and J is TRBJ2-5; D gene ambiguous. The CDR3 covers 10 residues. The ends were cut back, 5 bases at V and 7 bases at J, with 5 bases in the middle. Germline assignment: CDR1 SEHNR and CDR2 FQNEAQ (reference sequence). CDR3: CASSGVTQYF. In nucleotides, the CDR3 is TGTGCCAGCAGCGGGGTGACCCAGTACTTC.

The V and J genes are TRBV5-4 and TRBJ2-5; D remains unclear. V lost 6 bases to trimming and J lost 5 bases, with 14 bases between them. Germline V gene data show CDR1 as SGHNT and CDR2 as YYREEE (reference sequence). The CDR3 length is 13 residues. The CDR3 DNA follows: TGTGCCAGCACCAATCAGAGTTCCGAGACCCAGTACTTC. Translated: CASTNQSSETQYF.

The chain couples TRBV5-5 to TRBJ1-2; D is possibly TRBD1 (6 bases). The germline V gene encodes CDR1 SGHKS and CDR2 YYEKEE (reference sequence). This CDR3 has 14 residues. V lost 1 base, J lost 4 bases, and 11 bases lay in between. CDR3 region: CASSLSGGLYGYTF. The CDR3 DNA follows: TGTGCCAGCAGCTTGTCGGGGGGCCTCTATGGCTACACCTTC.

J is TRBJ2-1 and V is TRBV6-1, with a tentative D call TRBD2 (6 bases). Per germline, CDR1 MNHNS and CDR2 SASEGT. The V gene lost 0 bases and the J gene lost 1 base, with 10 bases spanning the gap. The CDR3 has 16 amino acids. In DNA form, the CDR3 reads TGTGCCAGCAGTGAAGCGATGGAGGGGTCCTACAATGAGCAGTTCTTC. Residues: CASSEAMEGSYNEQFF.

This chain connects TRBV18 to TRBJ1-2; no reliable D call. There are 13 residues in the CDR3. CDR1 KGHSH and CDR2 LQKENI come from the germline V gene. V was pared by 2 bases and J by 3 bases, with 7 bases between. The CDR3 loop reads CASSPTNYYGYTF. In DNA, the CDR3 is TGTGCCAGCTCACCAACGAATTACTATGGCTACACCTTC. The entire variable domain, with the rest obtained from reference TRBV18 and TRBJ1-2, is as follows: NAGVMQNPRHLVRRRGQEARLRCSPMKGHSHVYWYRQLPEEGLKFMVYLQKENIIDESGMPKERFSAEFPKEGPSILRIQQVVRGDSAAYFCASSPTNYYGYTFGSGTRLTVV.

The chain is built from TRBV6-5 and TRBJ2-5; 12 bases align to TRBD2. This CDR3 spans 16 amino acids. With V trimmed by 0 bases and J by 2 bases, 1 base remained unmatched. Germline CDR1 reads MNHEY; CDR2 reads SVGAGI. The CDR3: CASSYSTSGGQETQYF. CDR3 DNA: TGTGCCAGCAGTTACTCGACTAGCGGGGGTCAAGAGACCCAGTACTTC.

The chain carries TRBV5-4 and TRBJ2-5; 8 bases line up with TRBD2. The germline CDR1 and CDR2 sequences are SGHNT and YYREEE (reference sequence). This CDR3 region has 15 residues. V lost 2 bases to trimming and J lost 5 bases; unmatched junction nucleotides: 8. CDR3 region: CASSFGGAMGETQYF. The CDR3 bases are TGTGCCAGCAGCTTCGGGGGGGCCATGGGGGAGACCCAGTACTTC.

In its sample, this clone was seen once. The rearrangement uses TRBV5-1 and TRBJ2-3; 7 bases fit TRBD2. CDR3 length: 16 amino acids. After removal of 0 bases from V and 1 base from J, the junction contained 5 bases not matched to a gene. Germline assignment: CDR1 SGHRS and CDR2 YFSETQ. The CDR3 DNA reads TGCGCCAGCAGCTTGGCCCGGGGAGGGCGCACAGATACGCAGTATTTT. Its protein is CASSLARGGRTDTQYF.

This clone is a singleton in its sample. The J gene is TRBJ1-2, the V gene TRBV28, with D possibly TRBD1 on 6 matching bases. The CDR3 has 14 amino acids. The germline V gene encodes CDR1 MDHEN and CDR2 SYDVKM. V lost 2 bases and J lost 4, with 11 bases in between. CDR3 nucleotides: TGTGCCAGCAGTTTAGGTTCCAGGGGCTATGGCTACACCTTC. Residues: CASSLGSRGYGYTF.

This clone is medium-sized by share. The chain recombines TRBV2 with TRBJ2-7; D possibly corresponds to TRBD2 (7 bases). Germline CDR1 reads SNHLY; CDR2 reads FYNNEI. Between the trimmed V and J ends, which lost 3 bases and 5 bases, there was a span of 17 bases. This CDR3 is built from 15 residues. The CDR3 region is CASSESFTGRDEQYF. CDR3 in DNA: TGTGCCAGCAGTGAGTCCTTTACAGGGAGGGACGAGCAGTACTTC.

The genes are TRBV6-5 and TRBJ2-7, with 10 bases fitting TRBD2. V dropped 4 bases and J dropped 4; count of bases not matched to a gene: 7. CDR3 length: 15 residues. From germline, CDR1 is MNHEY and CDR2 SVGAGI. The CDR3 protein is CASSLSGGAGYEQYF. CDR3 coding DNA: TGTGCCAGCAGTTTGAGCGGGGGGGCCGGGTACGAGCAGTACTTC.

The rearrangement uses TRBV20-1 and TRBJ2-7, with D maybe TRBD2 (5 bases). The CDR3 is 11 residues long. Per germline, CDR1 DFQATT and CDR2 SNEGSKA (reference sequence). DNA for the CDR3: TGCTCCCGCGGGCAAAACTACGAGCAGTACTTC. Encoded protein: CSRGQNYEQYF.

This clone was observed a single time. The V call is TRBV15, the J call TRBJ2-2; D call uncertain. This CDR3 is 14 amino acids long. CDR1 and CDR2 (germline): LNHNV, YYDKDF (reference sequence). The V and J ends lost 0 bases and 3 bases respectively, with 5 bases between them. DNA of the CDR3: TGTGCCACCAGCAGAGATAAACACACCGGGGAGCTGTTTTTT. Its protein product is CATSRDKHTGELFF.

The rearrangement links TRBV19 to TRBJ2-1, with TRBD2 matching 10 bases. V shed 4 bases, J shed 5 bases, and the junction held 11 bases outside the gene matches. CDR3 length equals 17 residues. In germline, CDR1 is LNHDA, CDR2 SQIVND (reference sequence). Here the CDR3 reads CASSSRRAGGLNNEQFF. The CDR3 DNA reads as TGTGCCAGTAGTAGTAGACGAGCGGGGGGGCTAAACAATGAGCAGTTCTTC. Full variable domain (rest looked up from reference TRBV19 and TRBJ2-1): DGGITQSPKYLFRKEGQNVTLSCEQNLNHDAMYWYRQDPGQGLRLIYYSQIVNDFQKGDIAEGYSVSREKKESFPLTVTSAQKNPTAFYLCASSSRRAGGLNNEQFFGPGTRLTVL.

The V and J genes are TRBV5-1 and TRBJ2-2, with 8 bases identical to TRBD1. CDR1 is SGHRS, CDR2 YFSETQ, per germline. V shed 2 bases and J 0 bases; nucleotides not matched to a gene: 3. The CDR3 covers 16 residues. The CDR3 DNA follows: TGCGCCAGCAGCTTAGGGACAGGAGCGAACACCGGGGAGCTGTTTTTT. This sequence encodes CASSLGTGANTGELFF.

The chain is built from TRBV20-1 and TRBJ2-1; no clear D. The V and J ends lost 3 bases and 6 bases respectively, with 6 bases between them. CDR1 and CDR2 (germline): DFQATT, SNEGSKA (reference sequence). The CDR3 extends over 11 amino acids. DNA of the CDR3: TGCAGTGCTAGTTCCCTCAATGAGCAGTTCTTC. Amino acid sequence: CSASSLNEQFF.

The chain combines TRBV4-1 with TRBJ2-7, with a weak D call TRBD1 (6 bases). Trimming removed 8 bases from V and 0 bases from J, with 14 bases in between. This CDR3 contains 14 residues. Germline lookup yields CDR1 MGHRA and CDR2 YSYEKL. The DNA for the CDR3 is TGCGCCAGCTTGGCCGGGACACACTCCTACGAGCAGTACTTC. Protein sequence: CASLAGTHSYEQYF.

V gene TRBV29-1 combines with J gene TRBJ2-1; D is unclear. The V end lost 5 bases, the J end lost 0 bases, and 5 bases lay between the germline ends. The CDR3 loop spans 12 amino acids. Germline V gives CDR1 SQVTM, CDR2 ANQGSEA. The CDR3 region is CSVQGSYNEQFF. The CDR3 nucleotides are TGCAGCGTTCAAGGCTCCTACAATGAGCAGTTCTTC.

V and J are TRBV2 and TRBJ2-2; D uncertain. V was clipped by 5 bases and J by 3 bases, with 13 bases between them. Per the germline V gene, CDR1 is SNHLY and CDR2 is FYNNEI. This CDR3 spans 15 amino acids. CDR3 sequence reads: CASSPFRRDTGELFF. Here the CDR3 DNA reads TGTGCCAGCAGTCCATTCCGACGGGACACCGGGGAGCTGTTTTTT.

V gene TRBV5-6 combines with J gene TRBJ1-4, with D perhaps TRBD1 (5 bases). CDR1 and CDR2 (germline): SGHDT, YYEEEE. V was trimmed by 0 bases and J by 0 bases, leaving 6 bases between them. The CDR3 runs 15 residues. As DNA, the CDR3 is TGTGCCAGCAGCTTGGGACAGACAACTAATGAAAAACTGTTTTTT. It specifies CASSLGQTTNEKLFF.

The chain carries TRBV4-1 and TRBJ2-3, with D possibly being TRBD2 (6 bases). Trimming took off 1 base at V and 4 bases at J, with 12 bases between the two ends. The CDR3 contains 15 residues. Germline CDR1 and CDR2: MGHRA and YSYEKL. The CDR3 DNA sequence: TGCGCCAGCAGCCAAGGCGGAGGGGCGCCAGATACGCAGTATTTT. The encoded protein is CASSQGGGAPDTQYF.